This T cell receptor (beta chain) was captured by sequencing in a study of T cells expressing NK-cell markers. As for the study in general: Out of eight donors sequenced, seven tested HCMV-seropositive and the remaining one seronegative.

Points on this clonotype: Its antigen is not known.

Germline CDR1 SGHDT, CDR2 YYEEEE. CDR3 length: 17 amino acids. TCRdb re-called the 5' RACE reads and shows each CDR3 protein once, DNA omitted. The table lists 400,000 to 450,000 distinct CDR3 sequences, with about 7.3% in the top ten. Points from the study as a whole: Nothing established the HCMV specificity of expanded NKG2C+ T cell clones. In four donors, these clonotypes also led the CD3+CD56-NKG2C+ fraction. For 6 or 7 donors, the dominant NKG2C+ clonotypes made up roughly 1.0-7.0% of their CD8+ T cells.

The V and J genes are TRBV5-6 and TRBJ2-5; TCRdb calls TRBD1, which cannot be checked without DNA. This TCR was sampled from a woman aged 18-70 years in good health. Sequenced sample: blood T cells: a sorted CD56 or NKG2C T cell subset, CD4+ or CD8+ T cells, or bulk PBMC T cells (not recorded which). CDR3 sequence: CASSSYGTKFRVETQYF.